One and the same sample provided the 23 T cell receptor beta chains below, sequenced in a study of technical replicates of blood from four donors. The protocol was immunoSEQ multiplex PCR, while the TCRdb copy is restricted to in-frame clones and leaves out a portion. The sample shows fewer than 110,000 clones, 96% of them seen only once. The sequenced sample was T cells isolated from PBMCs. The receptors stem from a human donor in good health.

J is TRBJ2-5 and V is TRBV2; D is undetermined. The CDR3 contains 16 residues. The V end was cut by 8 bases, the J end by 1 base, with 20 bases between. Germline values: CDR1 SNHLY, CDR2 FYNNEI. The CDR3 DNA sequence: TGTGCCAGCGTTCACGTTGGCAGCTTAGCCCAAGAGACCCAGTACTTC. Translating it yields CASVHVGSLAQETQYF.

The chain combines TRBV10-2 with TRBJ1-2, with 9 nucleotides matching TRBD1. The CDR3 spans 14 residues. CDR1 is WSHSY and CDR2 is SAAADI in the germline V gene. With 10 bases clipped from V and 4 bases from J, the junction kept 10 bases outside the gene matches. CDR3 sequence reads: CATTQGALSYGYTF. CDR3 coding DNA: TGCGCCACTACACAGGGGGCGTTGAGCTATGGCTACACCTTC.

The V call is TRBV28, the J call TRBJ1-2; 7 bases are a match to TRBD1. V shed 4 bases, J shed 5 bases, and the junction held 10 bases outside the gene matches. The length of the CDR3 is 15 residues. Germline V lookup: CDR1 MDHEN, CDR2 SYDVKM. CDR3 protein: CASSSQGPGQYGYTF. The CDR3 DNA is TGTGCCAGCAGTTCACAGGGGCCCGGGCAATATGGCTACACCTTC.

The V gene is TRBV5-1, the J gene TRBJ2-1, with a tentative D call TRBD2 (5 bases). The germline V and J ends were trimmed by 4 bases and 1 base, with 9 bases remaining between them. The CDR3 spans 14 residues. In germline, CDR1 is SGHRS, CDR2 YFSETQ. The CDR3 coding sequence is TGCGCCAGCAGCGGAGGTAGTTCCTACAATGAGCAGTTCTTC. Amino acid sequence: CASSGGSSYNEQFF.

The genes are TRBV2 and TRBJ2-1; TRBD2 aligns across 8 bases. This CDR3 has 16 amino acids. Germline V CDR1 and CDR2: SNHLY, FYNNEI. The V and J ends lost 11 bases and 4 bases, in that order; junction bases with no gene match: 16. Here the CDR3 DNA reads TGTGCCGTCTACCGGACCATCAGCGGGGGTTACAATGAGCAGTTCTTC. This translates into CAVYRTISGGYNEQFF.

V and J are TRBV5-1 and TRBJ2-5; 12 bases align to TRBD2. V shed 7 bases and J 2 bases; nucleotides not matched to a gene: 6. Germline CDR1 SGHRS, CDR2 YFSETQ. The CDR3 extends over 15 amino acids. The CDR3 DNA reads as TGCGCCAGCCTGCAAACTAGCGGGGGGCAAGAGACCCAGTACTTC. Amino acids: CASLQTSGGQETQYF.

This chain links TRBV28 with TRBJ1-5; 8 bases map to TRBD1. This CDR3 contains 15 residues. Germline V gives CDR1 MDHEN, CDR2 SYDVKM. J lost 4 bases, V lost 7 bases, and 9 bases had no gene match. The CDR3 region has the DNA TGTGCCAGCACCTCGGGCACAGGGGGAAATCAGCCCCAGCATTTT. Amino acid sequence: CASTSGTGGNQPQHF.

This chain uses TRBV7-3 with TRBJ1-1, with 7 bases fitting TRBD1. The CDR3 contains 16 residues. V was clipped by 5 bases and J by 1 base; unmatched bases: 10. Germline assignment: CDR1 SGHTA and CDR2 FQGTGA. CDR3 nucleotide sequence: TGTGCCAGCAGCCGCCATCAGACAGGGAAGAACACTGAAGCTTTCTTT. Translated: CASSRHQTGKNTEAFF.

The J gene is TRBJ1-2, the V gene TRBV5-1; TRBD1 matches 7 bases. V dropped 0 bases and J dropped 5; count of bases not matched to a gene: 7. The CDR3 runs to 15 residues. Germline assignment: CDR1 SGHRS and CDR2 YFSETQ. The DNA of the CDR3 is TGCGCCAGCAGCTTGGGGACAGGAATTAATTATGGCTACACCTTC. Translating it yields CASSLGTGINYGYTF.

This chain uses TRBV28 with TRBJ2-1; D gene uncertain. CDR3 length: 16 amino acids. The V end lost 8 bases, the J end lost 0 bases, and 17 bases lay between the germline ends. The germline CDR1 and CDR2 sequences are MDHEN and SYDVKM. CDR3 coding DNA: TGTGCCAGCGTGGAGAGCGCAGTACGCTCCTACAATGAGCAGTTCTTC. Protein product: CASVESAVRSYNEQFF.

The chain links TRBV27 to TRBJ2-5; perhaps TRBD2 as D (5 bases). V lost 0 bases, J lost 4 bases, and 15 bases lay in between. Germline lookup yields CDR1 MNHEY and CDR2 SMNVEV (reference sequence). There are 16 residues in the CDR3. CDR3 in amino acids: CASSLSSQEVLETQYF. CDR3 DNA: TGTGCCAGCAGTTTATCATCCCAGGAGGTTTTAGAGACCCAGTACTTC.

In this sample, this clone turned up a few times. V gene TRBV6-4 combines with J gene TRBJ1-1, with 7 nucleotides matching TRBD1. Germline values: CDR1 MRHNA, CDR2 SNTAGT. V lost 3 bases and J lost 4; bases outside the gene matches: 11. The CDR3 covers 16 residues. DNA of the CDR3: TGTGCCAGCAGTGAGCAGCCGACAGGGACGGGCACTGAAGCTTTCTTT. Translating gives CASSEQPTGTGTEAFF.

The rearrangement joins TRBV9 to TRBJ1-6, with 7 bases fitting TRBD1. The CDR3 loop spans 15 amino acids. Germline V lookup: CDR1 SGDLS, CDR2 YYNGEE. Trimming took 0 bases from V and 10 from J; bases not matched to a gene: 7. The CDR3 sequence: CASSVGGQGGSPLHF. The CDR3 DNA sequence: TGTGCCAGCAGCGTAGGAGGGCAGGGGGGATCACCCCTCCACTTT.

There are a few counts of this clone. The CDR3 nucleotides read TGTGCCAGCAGTCAGGGATTGAACACTGAAGCTTTCTTT. This translates into CASSQGLNTEAFF. The chain joins TRBV28 to TRBJ1-1; D might be TRBD1 (5 bases). Germline CDR1 is MDHEN and CDR2 is SYDVKM. Trimming stripped 5 bases from V and 0 bases from J, with 7 bases between. This CDR3 is built from 13 residues.

The chain uses TRBV28 and TRBJ2-3, with D tentatively TRBD1 (6 bases). The CDR3 covers 15 residues. The V and J ends lost 7 bases and 4 bases respectively, with 18 bases between them. From germline, CDR1 is MDHEN and CDR2 SYDVKM. CDR3 DNA: TGTGCCAGCAACACAGGGACCGGGGCCCCAGATACGCAGTATTTT. Protein product: CASNTGTGAPDTQYF.

In this sample, this clone turned up once. The J gene is TRBJ2-2, the V gene TRBV30, with TRBD1 matching 8 bases. The germline gives CDR1 GTSNPN, CDR2 SVGIG (reference sequence). J gave up 4 bases and V 4 bases, and 5 bases lay outside the gene matches. This CDR3 is built from 14 residues. The CDR3, as DNA: TGTGCCTGGATAGCAGGGGGCCTCACCGGGGAGCTGTTTTTT. Its protein is CAWIAGGLTGELFF.

V gene TRBV4-1 combines with J gene TRBJ2-1; 14 positions match TRBD2. The germline gives CDR1 MGHRA, CDR2 YSYEKL. V gave up 0 bases and J gave up 4 bases; unmatched junction bases: 11. This CDR3 spans 20 amino acids. The CDR3 DNA follows: TGCGCCAGCAGCCAAGAAGGGGGACTAGCGGGAGCCCCCGGTTACAATGAGCAGTTCTTC. Translating gives CASSQEGGLAGAPGYNEQFF.

The V call is TRBV29-1, the J call TRBJ2-1, with TRBD1 matching 8 bases. CDR3 length: 14 amino acids. Germline trimming cut 4 bases from V and 5 bases from J; bases unmatched to any gene: 7. Germline assignment: CDR1 SQVTM and CDR2 ANQGSEA. CDR3 coding DNA: TGCAGCGTTGGAACCGGGACAGGTAACAATGAGCAGTTCTTC. Its translation is CSVGTGTGNNEQFF.

V is TRBV6-1 and J is TRBJ1-1, with 8 bases identical to TRBD1. The germline V gene has CDR1 MNHNS and CDR2 SASEGT. V shed 3 bases and J 0 bases; nucleotides not matched to a gene: 3. The CDR3 length is 15 residues. The CDR3 spells CASSEDRALNTEAFF. DNA for the CDR3: TGTGCCAGCAGTGAGGACAGGGCGTTGAACACTGAAGCTTTCTTT.

This clone appeared once. The chain links TRBV29-1 to TRBJ1-5; a weak D match, TRBD1 (6 bases). Per the germline V gene, CDR1 is SQVTM and CDR2 is ANQGSEA. There are 13 residues in the CDR3. V dropped 7 bases and J dropped 7 bases, with 17 bases sitting between them. The CDR3 loop is CSALTGTNQPQHF. In nucleotides, the CDR3 is TGCAGCGCCCTGACAGGAACCAACCAGCCCCAGCATTTT. The whole variable domain, filled in from reference TRBV29-1 and TRBJ1-5, reads SAVISQKPSRDICQRGTSLTIQCQVDSQVTMMFWYRQQPGQSLTLIATANQGSEATYESGFVIDKFPISRPNLTFSTLTVSNMSPEDSSIYLCSALTGTNQPQHFGDGTRLSIL.

The chain employs TRBV10-3 and TRBJ2-2; 12 nucleotides match TRBD1. CDR3 length: 24 amino acids. Trimming removed 4 bases from V and 1 base from J; junction bases left unmatched: 25. Germline V CDR1 and CDR2: ENHRY, SYGVKD. The CDR3 region is CAISGSFTGQGAFGAGKNTGELFF. CDR3 nucleotide sequence: TGTGCCATCAGTGGTTCGTTTACGGGACAGGGGGCGTTTGGAGCGGGCAAGAACACCGGGGAGCTGTTTTTT.

This chain uses TRBV5-6 with TRBJ1-4, with a tentative D call TRBD1 (5 bases). The germline V gene encodes CDR1 SGHDT and CDR2 YYEEEE. With 0 bases removed from V and 0 bases from J, the gap between germline ends came to 6 bases. This CDR3 is built from 15 residues. DNA of the CDR3: TGTGCCAGCAGCTTGGTGGACACAACTAATGAAAAACTGTTTTTT. Residues: CASSLVDTTNEKLFF. Full variable domain (outside the CDR3, taken from reference TRBV5-6 and TRBJ1-4): DAGVTQSPTHLIKTRGQQVTLRCSPKSGHDTVSWYQQALGQGPQFIFQYYEEEERQRGNFPDRFSGHQFPNYSSELNVNALLLGDSALYLCASSLVDTTNEKLFFGSGTQLSVL.

This clone has only one observation. The rearrangement links TRBV2 to TRBJ1-2; the match to TRBD1 covers 8 bases. V trimming: 4 bases; J trimming: 0 bases; junction bases outside the gene matches: 1. CDR1 and CDR2 (germline): SNHLY, FYNNEI. This CDR3 has 14 residues. CDR3 protein: CASSVQGANYGYTF. The CDR3 DNA reads as TGTGCCAGCAGTGTACAGGGGGCTAACTATGGCTACACCTTC.